Below, 13 T cell receptor beta chains from the same sample are listed, as sequenced in a study of CD8 T cells in ankylosing spondylitis listed by TCRdb under 2017. No cognate antigen is known for these TCRs. What the research found in general, with its limitations: A TCR beta motif of several highly homologous amino acid variants appeared characteristic of blood from ankylosing spondylitis patients.

Receptor libraries were prepared by 5' RACE. Data came from an Illumina HiSeq 2500. TCRdb trimmed public reads at Q25 via fastp, called clones via MiXCR and kept in-frame beta chains. For every CDR3 protein sequence, its rows merge into one entry that carries the most common genes and DNA. This sample has about 800,000 distinct CDR3 sequences in its table, and about an eighth of those were observed once. The ten largest clones take up 0.51% of the sample. The sequenced sample was blood, either unsorted or a sorted T cell fraction (not recorded which). The receptor source for this set is a male donor with ankylosing spondylitis.

The chain is built from TRBV12-3 or TRBV12-4 and TRBJ1-5, with unresolved D. Trimming stripped 1 base from V and 2 bases from J, with 18 bases between. This CDR3 has 18 amino acids. CDR3 nucleotide sequence: TGTGCCAGCAGTTTAGGGGCGTTGTTACAGCGCGGCAATCAGCCCCAGCATTTT. Encoded protein: CASSLGALLQRGNQPQHF.

This clonotype was counted a few times. The chain combines TRBV20-1 with TRBJ2-5; D could derive from TRBD1 or TRBD2 (5 bases each). CDR3 length: 14 residues. V lost 3 bases, J lost 3 bases, and 14 bases lay in between. Germline V CDR1 and CDR2: DFQATT, SNEGSKA (reference sequence). DNA of the CDR3: TGCAGTGCTAGGGCTGAGGGGTTCGAAGAGACCCAGTACTTC. Translated: CSARAEGFEETQYF.

The sample holds many counts of this clonotype. The chain recombines TRBV7-2 with TRBJ2-7; no firm D call. Trimming stripped 6 bases from V and 3 bases from J, with 12 bases between. CDR3 length: 13 residues. From germline, CDR1 is SGHTA and CDR2 FQGNSA. CDR3 region: CASSPDGFYEQYF. The CDR3 DNA is TGTGCCAGCAGTCCCGACGGATTCTACGAGCAGTACTTC.

V usage is TRBV6-1 and J usage is TRBJ2-1, with D unresolved. V shed 4 bases and J shed 4 bases, with 14 bases lying between them. The CDR3 spans 15 residues. Germline CDR1 and CDR2: MNHNS and SASEGT. CDR3 sequence: CASSGHSNRYNEQFF. The CDR3 DNA is TGTGCCAGCAGTGGCCATTCTAACCGATACAATGAGCAGTTCTTC.

This sequence joins TRBV6-2 or TRBV6-3 and TRBJ1-1; 7 bases agree with TRBD1. The CDR3 is 14 residues long. Losses at the gene ends were 4 bases for V and 1 base for J; bases not matched to a gene: 3. The germline V gene has CDR1 MNHEY and CDR2 SVGEGT. CDR3 loop: CASSSQGENTEAFF. The CDR3 DNA sequence: TGTGCCAGCAGTTCCCAGGGGGAGAACACTGAAGCTTTCTTT.

V is TRBV30 and J is TRBJ2-7, with 9 bases fitting TRBD1. CDR1 GTSNPN and CDR2 SVGIG come from the germline V gene (reference sequence). Trimming took 3 bases from V and 5 from J; bases not matched to a gene: 5. The CDR3 runs 13 residues. CDR3 residues: CAWSGQGTHEQYF. CDR3 in DNA: TGTGCCTGGAGCGGACAGGGGACCCACGAGCAGTACTTC.

The table lists this clonotype with a few counts. The genes are TRBV5-1 and TRBJ2-7; 7 nucleotides match TRBD2. V was pared by 4 bases and J by 5 bases, with 6 bases of the junction left unmatched. Per germline, CDR1 SGHRS and CDR2 YFSETQ. The CDR3 is 13 residues long. CDR3 protein: CASSVGTTNEQYF. The CDR3 DNA reads as TGCGCCAGCAGCGTCGGGACTACGAACGAGCAGTACTTC. The full variable domain, in which reference TRBV5-1 and TRBJ2-7 provide the parts outside the CDR3, is KAGVTQTPRYLIKTRGQQVTLSCSPISGHRSVSWYQQTPGQGLQFLFEYFSETQRNKGNFPGRFSGRQFSNSRSEMNVSTLELGDSALYLCASSVGTTNEQYFGPGTRLTVT.

This clonotype was observed a few times. This chain joins TRBV6-2 or TRBV6-3 and TRBJ1-5; TRBD1 is a possible D gene (5 bases). Between the trimmed V and J ends, which lost 6 bases and 5 bases, there was a span of 11 bases. The length of the CDR3 is 13 residues. CDR1 MNHEY and CDR2 SVGEGT come from the germline V gene. CDR3 amino acids: CASRNQGDQPQHF. CDR3 bases: TGTGCCAGCAGAAACCAAGGGGATCAGCCCCAGCATTTT.

This clonotype was counted between two and nine times. This chain links TRBV7-2 with TRBJ1-4; 8 positions match TRBD1. The CDR3 covers 14 residues. The germline CDR1 and CDR2 sequences are SGHTA and FQGNSA. V dropped 5 bases and J dropped 6; count of bases not matched to a gene: 5. In DNA form, the CDR3 reads TGTGCCAGCAGCAGACAGGGGTTAGATGAAAAACTGTTTTTT. It is translated as CASSRQGLDEKLFF.

This clonotype has ten or more counts. The chain is built from TRBV5-1 and TRBJ1-1, with 11 bases fitting TRBD1. Per germline, CDR1 SGHRS and CDR2 YFSETQ. The CDR3 sequence is 16 residues long. With 2 bases clipped from V and 0 bases from J, the junction kept 3 bases outside the gene matches. In DNA form, the CDR3 reads TGCGCCAGCAGCTTAGGACAGGGGGCTATGAACACTGAAGCTTTCTTT. Translated, it gives CASSLGQGAMNTEAFF. Variable domain in full (rest from reference TRBV5-1 and TRBJ1-1): KAGVTQTPRYLIKTRGQQVTLSCSPISGHRSVSWYQQTPGQGLQFLFEYFSETQRNKGNFPGRFSGRQFSNSRSEMNVSTLELGDSALYLCASSLGQGAMNTEAFFGQGTRLTVV.

This clonotype was recorded a few times. The chain has TRBV20-1 and TRBJ2-7; 11 nucleotides align to TRBD1. CDR3 length equals 13 residues. V shed 5 bases and J 4 bases; nucleotides not matched to a gene: 4. Germline V CDR1 and CDR2: DFQATT, SNEGSKA (reference sequence). CDR3 DNA: TGCAGTGCTGGACAGGGGGCGAATTACGAGCAGTACTTC. Amino acids: CSAGQGANYEQYF.

CDR3 amino acids: CASSVFPVGYQETQYF. CDR3 sequence (DNA): TGTGCCAGCAGCGTATTCCCTGTTGGGTACCAAGAGACCCAGTACTTC. The J gene is TRBJ2-5, the V gene TRBV9; unclear D gene. V was shortened by 1 base and J by 0 bases, with 13 bases between the two germline ends. Germline CDR1 and CDR2: SGDLS and YYNGEE. The CDR3 length is 16 residues.

The chain uses TRBV4-2 and TRBJ1-1, with D tentatively TRBD1 (5 bases). From germline, CDR1 is LGHNA and CDR2 YNFKEQ. V was trimmed by 1 base and J by 3 bases, leaving 12 bases between them. The length of the CDR3 is 15 residues. As DNA, the CDR3 is TGTGCCAGCAGCCAAGGGGGGATGGGGCACACTGAAGCTTTCTTT. Its translation: CASSQGGMGHTEAFF.